The rows below give T cell receptor beta chains drawn from one sample of a study of shared clonotypes between healthy human individuals. The data were produced by immunoSEQ multiplex PCR, yet TCRdb's version contains in-frame clones alone and is incomplete. This sample has hundreds of thousands of clones, with around 78% found just once. What was sequenced was PBMCs. These receptors came from a woman between 35 and 50 years old in good health. Some clones in this sample may be carry-over from other donors' samples. Both conserved end residues are part of each CDR3. A D gene is named only where the DNA matches it firmly. Rows may omit the clone size; those that give it use once, few, many or a size class.

clone_size	v_call	d_call	j_call	cdr3_aa	cdr3_nt
NA	TRBV7-9	NA	TRBJ2-7	CASSRSGYEQYF	TGTGCCAGCAGCCGTAGCGGCTACGAGCAGTACTTC
NA	TRBV6-1	NA	TRBJ2-7	CASSTGFYEQYF	TGTGCCAGCAGTACAGGGTTCTACGAGCAGTACTTC
NA	TRBV28	TRBD1	TRBJ1-5	CASSWQGDQPQHF	TGTGCCAGCAGTTGGCAGGGGGACCAGCCCCAGCATTTT
few	TRBV2	NA	TRBJ1-1	CASSSRRGGMSTEAFF	TGTGCCAGCAGCTCCCGACGGGGTGGAATGAGCACTGAAGCTTTCTTT
NA	TRBV10-3	NA	TRBJ2-3	CAISESIPGYSTDTQYF	TGTGCCATCAGTGAGTCGATTCCAGGGTACAGCACAGATACGCAGTATTTT
NA	TRBV18	NA	TRBJ1-1	CASSPRVQAEAFF	TGTGCCAGCTCACCCAGGGTTCAGGCTGAAGCTTTCTTT
NA	TRBV14	TRBD2	TRBJ2-7	CASSPGLAGYYEQYF	TGTGCCAGCAGCCCGGGACTAGCGGGGTACTACGAGCAGTACTTC
NA	TRBV19	TRBD2	TRBJ2-1	CASSTWTSGMNEQFF	TGTGCCAGTAGTACTTGGACTAGCGGTATGAATGAGCAGTTCTTC
NA	TRBV9	TRBD2	TRBJ2-7	CASSVGAGGGGYEQYF	TGTGCCAGCAGCGTCGGTGCTGGGGGGGGAGGGTACGAGCAGTACTTC
NA	TRBV5-4	TRBD1	TRBJ1-5	CASSLEGARGQPQHF	TGCGCCAGCAGCTTGGAGGGGGCTCGTGGTCAGCCCCAGCATTTT
NA	TRBV7-9	TRBD1	TRBJ1-4	CASSLAQGADDELFF	TGTGCCAGCAGCTTAGCCCAGGGGGCCGATGATGAACTGTTTTTT
NA	TRBV27	TRBD1	TRBJ1-1	CASSYQGENTEAFF	TGTGCCAGCAGTTACCAGGGGGAGAACACTGAAGCTTTCTTT
NA	TRBV28	TRBD2	TRBJ2-7	CASNGGLAGRPFSYEQYF	TGTGCCAGCAATGGAGGACTAGCGGGACGCCCTTTCTCCTACGAGCAGTACTTC
few	TRBV5-1	NA	TRBJ2-2	CASSLARGDGTGELFF	TGCGCCAGCAGCTTGGCCAGGGGAGATGGCACCGGGGAGCTGTTTTTT
NA	TRBV2	TRBD1	TRBJ1-4	CASSEGGTGNEKLFF	TGTGCCAGCAGTGAAGGGGGGACAGGGAACGAAAAACTGTTTTTT
NA	TRBV6-6	TRBD1	TRBJ1-2	CASSPGGGAYGYTF	TGTGCCAGCAGTCCGGGAGGGGGCGCGTATGGCTACACCTTC
NA	TRBV27	NA	TRBJ2-2	CARRAGATGELFF	TGTGCCAGGAGAGCAGGGGCCACCGGGGAGCTGTTTTTT
NA	TRBV5-4	TRBD1	TRBJ2-7	CASSLDGTGGVEQYF	TGTGCCAGCAGCTTGGATGGGACAGGGGGCGTCGAGCAGTACTTC
NA	TRBV27	NA	TRBJ2-1	CASSFGNGEQFF	TGTGCCAGCAGTTTCGGTAACGGCGAGCAGTTCTTC
NA	TRBV10-3	NA	TRBJ2-5	CAISEWRDGQETQYF	TGTGCCATCAGTGAGTGGCGGGACGGCCAAGAGACCCAGTACTTC
NA	TRBV9	NA	TRBJ2-7	CASSVGRRSYEQYF	TGTGCCAGCAGCGTAGGGCGACGTTCCTACGAGCAGTACTTC
NA	TRBV9	TRBD2	TRBJ2-1	CASSVVAGGPGNEQFF	TGTGCCAGCAGCGTAGTCGCGGGAGGGCCCGGCAATGAGCAGTTCTTC
NA	TRBV28	NA	TRBJ2-3	CASRLGDTQYF	TGTGCCAGCAGGTTGGGAGATACGCAGTATTTT
many	TRBV19	TRBD2	TRBJ2-1	CASSIWTSVEQFF	TGTGCCAGTAGTATTTGGACTAGCGTTGAGCAGTTCTTC
NA	TRBV9	NA	TRBJ2-7	CASSVSSNPYEQYF	TGTGCCAGCAGCGTATCTAGTAACCCCTACGAGCAGTACTTC
NA	TRBV29-1	NA	TRBJ2-2	CSVVKETGELFF	TGCAGCGTTGTGAAGGAGACCGGGGAGCTGTTTTTT
NA	TRBV18	NA	TRBJ1-5	CASSFSSGSNQPQHF	TGTGCCAGCTCATTCTCATCGGGGAGCAATCAGCCCCAGCATTTT
NA	TRBV5-6	TRBD1	TRBJ2-3	CASRGQGAGDTQYF	TGTGCCAGCAGGGGGCAGGGGGCTGGAGATACGCAGTATTTT
NA	TRBV11-3	NA	TRBJ2-3	CASSPGVRPDTQYF	TGTGCCAGCAGCCCGGGCGTAAGACCAGATACGCAGTATTTT
NA	TRBV28	NA	TRBJ2-3	CASSLTIADTQYF	TGTGCCAGCAGTTTAACTATCGCAGATACGCAGTATTTT
NA	TRBV1	NA	TRBJ2-3	CTSSRENQGPDTQYF	TGCACCAGCAGCCGGGAGAACCAAGGCCCAGATACGCAGTATTTT
NA	TRBV29-1	TRBD2	TRBJ2-5	CSVEDVEASGTETQYF	TGCAGCGTTGAAGATGTAGAGGCTAGCGGGACGGAGACCCAGTACTTC
NA	TRBV7-2	NA	TRBJ2-5	CASSPGGNQETQYF	TGTGCCAGCAGCCCAGGAGGGAACCAAGAGACCCAGTACTTC
NA	TRBV9	NA	TRBJ2-2	CASSQDPTGELFF	TGTGCCAGCAGCCAGGATCCCACCGGGGAGCTGTTTTTT
NA	TRBV9	TRBD2	TRBJ2-1	CASSATSGTAYNEQFF	TGTGCCAGCAGCGCCACTAGCGGAACGGCATACAATGAGCAGTTCTTC
NA	TRBV30	NA	TRBJ2-7	CAWSSPGALSYEQYF	TGTGCCTGGAGTTCCCCGGGAGCCCTCTCCTACGAGCAGTACTTC
NA	TRBV2	TRBD1	TRBJ2-7	CASSGDRREQYF	TGTGCCAGCAGTGGGGACAGGAGAGAGCAGTACTTC
NA	TRBV27	TRBD2	TRBJ2-7	CASSLWGTAGGEQYF	TGTGCCAGCAGTTTATGGGGCACCGCCGGGGGGGAGCAGTACTTC
NA	TRBV7-2	TRBD1	TRBJ2-5	CASSLNRGTETQYF	TGTGCCAGCAGCTTAAACAGGGGCACGGAGACCCAGTACTTC
NA	TRBV9	NA	TRBJ2-7	CASSVGGQGYEQYF	TGTGCCAGCAGCGTAGGGGGACAAGGCTACGAGCAGTACTTC
NA	TRBV7-3	NA	TRBJ1-2	CASSPDGKGNYGYTF	TGTGCCAGCAGCCCCGACGGGAAGGGAAACTATGGCTACACCTTC
NA	TRBV2	NA	TRBJ1-1	CASSAPASWFTEAFF	TGTGCCAGCAGTGCGCCCGCGTCATGGTTCACTGAAGCTTTCTTT
many	TRBV5-1	NA	TRBJ2-1	CASSLLSGVGDEQFF	TGCGCCAGCAGCTTGTTGTCCGGAGTTGGGGATGAGCAGTTCTTC
NA	TRBV5-4	TRBD2	TRBJ2-7	CASSLPGRDEQYF	TGTGCCAGCAGCTTGCCCGGGAGGGACGAGCAGTACTTC
NA	TRBV28	NA	TRBJ1-1	CASSSPEGTEAFF	TGTGCCAGCAGTTCCCCCGAGGGCACTGAAGCTTTCTTT
NA	TRBV12-1	NA	TRBJ2-7	CASSFVGRGYEQYF	TGTGCCAGCAGCTTTGTCGGGAGGGGCTACGAGCAGTACTTC
NA	TRBV7-2	TRBD1	TRBJ1-3	CASSFRQGAGNTIYF	TGTGCCAGCAGCTTTAGACAGGGAGCTGGAAACACCATATATTTT
few	TRBV6-1	NA	TRBJ2-1	CATSHSIEYNEQFF	TGTGCCACCTCCCACTCCATAGAGTACAATGAGCAGTTCTTC
NA	TRBV19	NA	TRBJ1-4	CASSSPGAPNEKLFF	TGTGCCAGTAGCTCCCCCGGGGCACCTAATGAAAAACTGTTTTTT
NA	TRBV10-1	NA	TRBJ1-5	CASSEGFGDQPQHF	TGCGCCAGCAGTGAAGGGTTTGGAGATCAGCCCCAGCATTTT